Each of the 3 T cell receptor beta chains below was sequenced from the same sample in a study of cytotoxic CD8 clonotypes in ibrutinib-treated CLL (dated by TCRdb to the early 2020s). The receptor library was made with the immunoSEQ multiplex PCR assay. TCRdb retrieved this table from immuneACCESS and kept in-frame rearrangements only. Not all clones are present; in checked studies, unresolved V genes account for under half, and no reason is known for the remainder. This sample comprises approximately 340,000 clones, roughly two thirds of them detected only once. Roughly 6% of the sample is held by the ten biggest clonotypes. The sequencing here drew on PBMCs, taken after 36 months of ibrutinib treatment. These receptors were obtained from a human donor with chronic lymphocytic leukemia.

The sample holds one count of this clone. The chain recombines TRBV4-1 with TRBJ1-1; D ambiguous. CDR1 and CDR2 from the germline V gene are MGHRA and YSYEKL. V lost 0 bases to trimming and J lost 3 bases, with 8 bases between them. This CDR3 has 14 amino acids. This CDR3 reads CASSQEELYTEAFF. DNA for the CDR3: TGCGCCAGCAGCCAAGAAGAATTATACACTGAAGCTTTCTTT.

The genes are TRBV18 and TRBJ1-1, with 7 bases fitting TRBD1. CDR3 length: 13 amino acids. V shed 2 bases, J shed 8 bases, and the junction held 5 bases outside the gene matches. Germline V gives CDR1 KGHSH, CDR2 LQKENI. The CDR3 loop is CASSPGDSGEAFF. CDR3 nucleotides: TGTGCCAGCTCACCAGGGGACAGCGGAGAAGCTTTCTTT.

The CDR3 here is CASSLVTSGGIYEQYF. The CDR3 nucleotides are TGTGCCAGCAGCTTGGTTACTAGCGGAGGAATCTACGAGCAGTACTTC. J is TRBJ2-7 and V is TRBV5-5, with TRBD2 matching over 8 bases. CDR1 and CDR2 (germline): SGHKS, YYEKEE (reference sequence). J gave up 3 bases and V 0 bases, and 8 bases lay outside the gene matches. The CDR3 is 16 amino acids.